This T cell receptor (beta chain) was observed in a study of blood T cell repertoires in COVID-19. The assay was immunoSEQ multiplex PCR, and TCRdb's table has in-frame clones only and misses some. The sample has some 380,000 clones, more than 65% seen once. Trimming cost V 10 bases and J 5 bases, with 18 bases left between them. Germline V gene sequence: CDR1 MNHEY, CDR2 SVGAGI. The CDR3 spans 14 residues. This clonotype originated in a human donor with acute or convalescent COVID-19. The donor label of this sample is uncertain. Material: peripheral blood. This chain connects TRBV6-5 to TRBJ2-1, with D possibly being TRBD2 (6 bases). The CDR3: CATIGWEVDNEQFF. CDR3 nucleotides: TGTGCCACCATCGGATGGGAGGTCGACAATGAGCAGTTCTTC.